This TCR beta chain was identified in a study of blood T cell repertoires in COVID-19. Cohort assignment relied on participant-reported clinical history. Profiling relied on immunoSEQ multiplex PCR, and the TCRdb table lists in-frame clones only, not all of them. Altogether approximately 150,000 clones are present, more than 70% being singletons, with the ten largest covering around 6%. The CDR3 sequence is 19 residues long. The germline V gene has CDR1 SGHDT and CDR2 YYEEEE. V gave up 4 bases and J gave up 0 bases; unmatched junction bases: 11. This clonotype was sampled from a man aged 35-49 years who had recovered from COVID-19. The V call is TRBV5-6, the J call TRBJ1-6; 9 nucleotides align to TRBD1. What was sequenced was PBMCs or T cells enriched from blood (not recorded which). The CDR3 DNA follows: TGTGCCAGCAGCCCGGACAGGGGAACGGTCGCCTCCTATAATTCACCCCTCCACTTT. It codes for CASSPDRGTVASYNSPLHF.